A selection of T cell receptor beta chains follows, all from one sample in a study of Ad26.COV2.S vaccination and SARS-CoV-2 variants. TCRdb's copy holds only in-frame clones and misses some; the assay was immunoSEQ multiplex PCR. This sample has about 350,000 clones; less than 90% occur once, and the top ten carry about 10%. Sequenced here: peripheral blood, sampled in a trial of Ad26.COV2.S vaccine versus placebo. All receptors derive from a person between 18 and 60 years old who received the Ad26.COV2.S COVID-19 vaccine or a placebo. Both conserved end residues are part of each CDR3. A D gene is named only where the DNA matches it firmly. Clone size is shown for a subset of rows, as once, few, many or a class of expanded clone.

clone size	V gene	D gene	J gene	CDR3 protein	CDR3 DNA
-	TRBV4-1	-	TRBJ1-2	CASSQVPQVQDYGYTF	TGCGCCAGCAGCCAAGTTCCTCAGGTACAGGACTATGGCTACACCTTC
-	TRBV9	-	TRBJ1-1	CASSVGIEGTEAFF	TGTGCCAGCAGCGTAGGAATTGAAGGGACTGAAGCTTTCTTT
-	TRBV10-1	-	TRBJ2-7	CASSAGESYEQYF	TGCGCCAGCAGTGCTGGGGAATCCTACGAGCAGTACTTC
-	TRBV27	TRBD1	TRBJ1-5	CASSSTLRTGSRQPQHF	TGTGCCAGCAGTTCCACCTTGAGGACAGGGAGTCGCCAGCCCCAGCATTTT
-	TRBV5-6	-	TRBJ2-7	CASSPAGLGNEQYF	TGTGCCAGCAGCCCTGCAGGGCTGGGGAACGAGCAGTACTTC
-	TRBV12-5	-	TRBJ2-2	CASGSLAGELFF	TGTGCTAGTGGTTCTCTGGCCGGGGAGCTGTTTTTT
-	TRBV9	TRBD2	TRBJ2-1	CASSVAGTSGNNEQFF	TGTGCCAGCAGCGTAGCTGGGACTAGCGGAAACAATGAGCAGTTCTTC
-	TRBV7-8	TRBD1	TRBJ1-6	CASRPGTGSSSPLHF	TGTGCCAGCAGACCCGGGACAGGGAGTAGTTCACCCCTCCACTTT
once	TRBV28	-	TRBJ2-1	CASSFVGGRGHEQFF	TGTGCCAGCAGTTTTGTTGGGGGCCGCGGACATGAGCAGTTCTTC
-	TRBV28	-	TRBJ2-1	CASSSSGNEQFF	TGTGCCAGCAGTAGCTCGGGCAATGAGCAGTTCTTC
few	TRBV11-3	TRBD1	TRBJ2-2	CASSLRTGVGTGELFF	TGTGCCAGCAGCTTACGGACAGGAGTCGGAACCGGGGAGCTGTTTTTT
-	TRBV10-3	TRBD1	TRBJ2-3	CAIRGDSRTDTQYF	TGTGCCATCAGAGGGGACAGCCGCACAGATACGCAGTATTTT
-	TRBV9	TRBD1	TRBJ1-5	CASSPTGGTEQPQHF	TGTGCCAGCAGCCCCACAGGGGGAACAGAACAGCCCCAGCATTTT
-	TRBV20-1	-	TRBJ1-2	CSASDGKTHYGYTF	TGCAGTGCTAGTGACGGAAAAACCCACTATGGCTACACCTTC
-	TRBV23-1	-	TRBJ1-5	CASSQIVWGQPQHF	TGCGCCAGCAGTCAAATCGTATGGGGTCAGCCCCAGCATTTT
few	TRBV29-1	TRBD2	TRBJ2-7	CSVGASGSPRGEQYF	TGCAGCGTTGGGGCTAGCGGGAGCCCGCGAGGGGAGCAGTACTTC
-	TRBV5-6	TRBD1	TRBJ2-1	CASSRQGATYNEQFF	TGTGCCAGCAGCCGACAGGGGGCAACCTACAATGAGCAGTTCTTC
once	TRBV4-1	TRBD2	TRBJ2-1	CASSQGGRGGPYNEQFF	TGCGCCAGCAGCCAAGGAGGGCGGGGGGGGCCTTACAATGAGCAGTTCTTC
once	TRBV24-1	TRBD1	TRBJ2-3	CATSDSVGGAGTDTQYF	TGTGCCACCAGTGACTCCGTAGGGGGCGCGGGCACAGATACGCAGTATTTT
-	TRBV4-2	-	TRBJ2-3	CASTPGPQVSTDTQYF	TGTGCCAGCACCCCGGGACCCCAAGTCAGCACAGATACGCAGTATTTT
-	TRBV4-3	TRBD2	TRBJ2-1	CASSQDLAGYNEQFF	TGCGCCAGCAGCCAAGACCTAGCGGGATACAATGAGCAGTTCTTC
-	TRBV27	TRBD2	TRBJ2-1	CASSFQRGNEQFF	TGTGCCAGCAGTTTCCAGCGGGGGAATGAGCAGTTCTTC
-	TRBV20-1	-	TRBJ2-7	CSASGGKKTSYEQYF	TGCAGTGCTAGTGGCGGGAAAAAAACGTCCTACGAGCAGTACTTC
-	TRBV13	TRBD1	TRBJ2-7	CASSLGQVKSSYEQYF	TGTGCCAGCAGCTTGGGACAGGTAAAGAGCTCCTACGAGCAGTACTTC
few	TRBV19	-	TRBJ1-2	CASREGSDKVYGYTF	TGTGCCAGTAGAGAGGGCTCCGACAAAGTCTATGGCTACACCTTC
-	TRBV19	-	TRBJ1-1	CASSAHGAEAFF	TGTGCCAGTAGTGCCCATGGGGCTGAAGCTTTCTTT
few	TRBV5-6	-	TRBJ2-2	CASRPGEGRELFF	TGTGCCAGCAGACCAGGGGAAGGCCGGGAGCTGTTTTTT
-	TRBV7-6	-	TRBJ2-1	CASSLAPANNYNEQFF	TGTGCCAGCAGCTTAGCGCCGGCCAACAACTACAATGAGCAGTTCTTC
-	TRBV7-2	-	TRBJ1-5	CASSLQGRNQPQHF	TGTGCCAGCAGCTTACAGGGACGCAATCAGCCCCAGCATTTT
-	TRBV9	TRBD1	TRBJ2-1	CASSVRGTANEQFF	TGTGCCAGCAGCGTCAGGGGGACCGCAAATGAGCAGTTCTTC
-	TRBV3-1/TRBV3-2	-	TRBJ2-4	CASSRAGEAKNIQYF	TGTGCCAGCAGCCGGGCAGGGGAAGCCAAAAACATTCAGTACTTC
once	TRBV9	TRBD2	TRBJ2-2	CASSVAQAGGRTGELFF	TGTGCCAGCAGCGTAGCGCAGGCGGGAGGGCGGACCGGGGAGCTGTTTTTT
-	TRBV4-1	-	TRBJ2-5	CASSPTGLETQYF	TGCGCCAGCAGCCCCACAGGGTTAGAGACCCAGTACTTC
-	TRBV7-2	TRBD2	TRBJ2-7	CASSSRTSGGVSSYEQYF	TGTGCCAGCAGCTCTAGGACTAGCGGGGGGGTGAGCTCCTACGAGCAGTACTTC
-	TRBV6-6	-	TRBJ2-7	CASSYGNSYEQYF	TGTGCCAGCAGCTACGGGAACTCCTACGAGCAGTACTTC
-	TRBV29-1	TRBD2	TRBJ2-7	CSVVWGGGRPYEQYF	TGCAGCGTTGTGTGGGGAGGCGGGAGGCCATACGAGCAGTACTTC
-	TRBV6-6	-	TRBJ2-1	CASSSAHLSVHNEQFF	TGTGCCAGCAGCTCGGCCCACCTATCAGTCCACAATGAGCAGTTCTTC
-	TRBV6-6	TRBD2	TRBJ2-1	CASRSTLAGGHNEQFF	TGTGCCAGCAGATCAACCCTAGCGGGGGGGCACAATGAGCAGTTCTTC
-	TRBV18	-	TRBJ2-1	CASSRDSGNRSKQFF	TGTGCCAGCTCCCGCGACAGCGGAAACAGGTCGAAGCAGTTCTTC
-	TRBV24-1	TRBD1	TRBJ2-5	CATGGDRVGETQYF	TGTGCCACCGGCGGCGACAGGGTCGGAGAGACCCAGTACTTC
-	TRBV7-9	-	TRBJ1-1	CASSWDGNTEAFF	TGTGCCAGCAGTTGGGACGGGAACACTGAAGCTTTCTTT
-	TRBV11-2	-	TRBJ2-3	CASSLRGDSSTDTQYF	TGTGCCAGCAGCTTAAGGGGGGACTCTAGCACAGATACGCAGTATTTT